The 14 T cell receptor beta chains below were found in one sample sequenced in a study of cytomegalovirus exposure and HLA in healthy donors. Both 60 Vbeta primers and 13 Jbeta primers went into the PCR. TCRdb keeps only in-frame clones here, not all; method: immunoSEQ multiplex PCR. The sample lists 200,000 to 250,000 clones; roughly 70% were seen once. The sequencing sample was made of PBMCs. Source of these receptors: a woman in her twenties or thirties in good health and CMV-seronegative.

This chain joins TRBV4-2 and TRBJ2-7; weak D call: TRBD2 (7 bases). Germline loops: CDR1 LGHNA, CDR2 YNFKEQ. V lost 5 bases and J 5 bases, leaving 16 bases between the germline ends. CDR3 length: 14 amino acids. The chain's CDR3 is CASSFRGAQDEQYF. The CDR3 DNA follows: TGTGCCAGCAGCTTCCGGGGGGCCCAGGACGAGCAGTACTTC.

About this clone itself: The junction does not match germline at one end; this may be a read error. The genes are TRBV29-1 and TRBJ2-2; 7 bases are shared with TRBD1. The CDR3 sequence is 16 residues long. CDR1 and CDR2 from the germline V gene are SQVTM and ANQGSEA. DNA for the CDR3: TGCAGCGTTGCTTTTACTCGACAGGGAAACACAGGGGAGCTGTTTTTT. Protein: CSVAFTRQGNTGELFF.

This chain connects TRBV5-1 to TRBJ2-7, with D perhaps matching TRBD2 (6 bases). Trimming took 4 bases from V and 8 from J, leaving 16 bases between them. Germline V lookup: CDR1 SGHRS, CDR2 YFSETQ. This CDR3 contains 13 residues. In DNA, the CDR3 is TGCGCCAGCAGCGGTGGAGGGGAATCGAAGCAGTACTTC. Its translation is CASSGGGESKQYF.

V is TRBV9 and J is TRBJ2-1; D is possibly TRBD1 (7 bases). The germline V gene has CDR1 SGDLS and CDR2 YYNGEE. V lost 4 bases and J lost 7, with 24 bases in between. The CDR3 is made up of 17 amino acids. CDR3 sequence reads: CASSLRIGQAAGNEQFF. In DNA form, the CDR3 reads TGTGCCAGCAGCCTCCGGATCGGACAGGCGGCGGGGAATGAGCAGTTCTTC.

This rearrangement joins TRBV6-4 to TRBJ1-2; 9 nucleotides agree with TRBD1. V was pared by 2 bases and J by 2 bases, with 3 bases of the junction left unmatched. The length of the CDR3 is 15 residues. Germline loops: CDR1 MRHNA, CDR2 SNTAGT. This CDR3 is CASSDTTGGNYGYTF. CDR3 DNA sequence: TGTGCCAGCAGTGACACCACAGGGGGCAACTATGGCTACACCTTC.

This chain connects TRBV15 to TRBJ2-1, with D perhaps TRBD2 (6 bases). V was cut by 0 bases and J by 15 bases, with 18 bases left in between. CDR3 size: 14 residues. Germline V gene sequence: CDR1 LNHNV, CDR2 YYDKDF (reference sequence). The CDR3 DNA is TGTGCCACCAGCAGAGATCTCTGGGGGGACCCGAGGTTCTTC. Protein product: CATSRDLWGDPRFF.

The genes are TRBV18 and TRBJ2-7; D remains unclear. Per the germline V gene, CDR1 is KGHSH and CDR2 is LQKENI. V was cut by 8 bases and J by 2 bases, with 16 bases left in between. The CDR3 runs 14 residues. CDR3 sequence reads: CASHTGLSAYEQYF. Here the CDR3 DNA reads TGTGCCAGCCATACCGGGTTATCCGCCTACGAGCAGTACTTC.

This clone was observed once. J is TRBJ2-1 and V is TRBV7-9, with D tentatively TRBD2 (5 bases). The germline gives CDR1 SEHNR, CDR2 FQNEAQ (reference sequence). V was pared by 0 bases and J by 9 bases, with 21 bases between. The CDR3 has 17 amino acids. The DNA of the CDR3 is TGTGCCAGCAGCTTAGCGCTAACAGCGGCAGAGTTGGGTGAGCAGTTCTTC. Its protein product is CASSLALTAAELGEQFF. Based on the CDR3 plus reference TRBV7-9 and TRBJ2-1, the full variable domain is DTGVSQNPRHKITKRGQNVTFRCDPISEHNRLYWYRQTLGQGPEFLTYFQNEAQLEKSRLLSDRFSAERPKGSFSTLEIQRTEQGDSAMYLCASSLALTAAELGEQFFGPGTRLTVL.

This clone turned up a few times. This chain joins TRBV27 and TRBJ1-5; D is ambiguous. The CDR3 is made up of 12 amino acids. The germline V and J ends were trimmed by 3 bases and 7 bases, with 7 bases remaining between them. Germline V gene lookup returns CDR1 MNHEY and CDR2 SMNVEV (reference sequence). CDR3 sequence: CASSFLGQPQHF. The CDR3, as DNA: TGTGCCAGCAGTTTCCTAGGCCAGCCCCAGCATTTT.

V is TRBV2 and J is TRBJ2-7; a weak D match, TRBD2 (6 bases). CDR3 length equals 12 residues. CDR1 is SNHLY and CDR2 is FYNNEI in the germline V gene. The V and J ends lost 6 bases and 2 bases respectively, with 8 bases between them. CDR3 DNA: TGTGCCAGCAGCGGGGGTACCTACGAGCAGTACTTC. Amino acid sequence: CASSGGTYEQYF.

The gene calls are TRBV7-9 and TRBJ2-1, with D maybe TRBD1 (5 bases). Per the germline V gene, CDR1 is SEHNR and CDR2 is FQNEAQ (reference sequence). The CDR3 contains 13 residues. V dropped 4 bases and J dropped 6 bases, with 10 bases sitting between them. This chain's CDR3 is CASSSQGSNEQFF. Here the CDR3 DNA reads TGTGCCAGCAGCTCTCAGGGTAGCAATGAGCAGTTCTTC.

The rearrangement joins TRBV19 to TRBJ1-1; possible D gene TRBD1, 6 bases. This CDR3 is 13 amino acids long. V lost 5 bases, J lost 8 bases, and 15 bases lay in between. Germline V gene lookup returns CDR1 LNHDA and CDR2 SQIVND (reference sequence). CDR3 bases: TGTGCCAGTAGTGTCGGAGGCAGGGGCGAAGCTTTCTTT. Residues: CASSVGGRGEAFF.

The J gene is TRBJ2-7, the V gene TRBV7-9; weak D call: TRBD2 (6 bases). CDR3 length equals 14 residues. Deletions cut 5 bases from V and 2 bases from J, with 13 bases between. Germline CDR1 is SEHNR and CDR2 is FQNEAQ (reference sequence). CDR3 nucleotide sequence: TGTGCCAGCAGCCCTTGGGGGGACGCCTACGAGCAGTACTTC. This codes for CASSPWGDAYEQYF. Combining the CDR3 with reference TRBV7-9 and TRBJ2-7 gives the whole variable domain DTGVSQNPRHKITKRGQNVTFRCDPISEHNRLYWYRQTLGQGPEFLTYFQNEAQLEKSRLLSDRFSAERPKGSFSTLEIQRTEQGDSAMYLCASSPWGDAYEQYFGPGTRLTVT.

The chain combines TRBV7-6 with TRBJ1-2; TRBD1 matches 7 bases. The CDR3 runs 13 residues. Germline CDR1 and CDR2: SGHVS and FNYEAQ. The V segment lost 5 bases and the J segment 6 bases; nucleotides outside the gene matches: 6. CDR3 sequence (DNA): TGTGCCAGCAGCCGCGGACAGGAACATGGCTACACCTTC. This gives the protein CASSRGQEHGYTF.